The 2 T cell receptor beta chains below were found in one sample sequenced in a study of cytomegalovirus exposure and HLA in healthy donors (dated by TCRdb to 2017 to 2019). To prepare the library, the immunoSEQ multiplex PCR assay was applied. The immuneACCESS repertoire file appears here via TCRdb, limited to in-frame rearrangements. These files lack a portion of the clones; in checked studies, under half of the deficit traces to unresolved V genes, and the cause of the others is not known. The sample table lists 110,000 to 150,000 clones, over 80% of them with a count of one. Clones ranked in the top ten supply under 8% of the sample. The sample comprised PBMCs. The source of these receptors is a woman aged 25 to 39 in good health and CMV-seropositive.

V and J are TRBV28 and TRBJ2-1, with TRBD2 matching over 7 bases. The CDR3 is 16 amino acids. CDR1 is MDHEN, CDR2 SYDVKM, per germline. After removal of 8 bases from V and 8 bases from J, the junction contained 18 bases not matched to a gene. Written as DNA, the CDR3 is TGTGCCAGCCCCCCAACCCGAGGGCGGGGGAAGGATGAGCAGTTCTTC. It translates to CASPPTRGRGKDEQFF.

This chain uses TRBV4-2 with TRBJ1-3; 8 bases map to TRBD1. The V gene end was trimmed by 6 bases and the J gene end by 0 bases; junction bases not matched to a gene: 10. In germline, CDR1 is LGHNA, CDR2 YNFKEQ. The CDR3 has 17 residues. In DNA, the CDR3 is TGTGCCAGCAGTCGCGACCAGGGACAGGTCTCTGGAAACACCATATATTTT. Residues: CASSRDQGQVSGNTIYF.